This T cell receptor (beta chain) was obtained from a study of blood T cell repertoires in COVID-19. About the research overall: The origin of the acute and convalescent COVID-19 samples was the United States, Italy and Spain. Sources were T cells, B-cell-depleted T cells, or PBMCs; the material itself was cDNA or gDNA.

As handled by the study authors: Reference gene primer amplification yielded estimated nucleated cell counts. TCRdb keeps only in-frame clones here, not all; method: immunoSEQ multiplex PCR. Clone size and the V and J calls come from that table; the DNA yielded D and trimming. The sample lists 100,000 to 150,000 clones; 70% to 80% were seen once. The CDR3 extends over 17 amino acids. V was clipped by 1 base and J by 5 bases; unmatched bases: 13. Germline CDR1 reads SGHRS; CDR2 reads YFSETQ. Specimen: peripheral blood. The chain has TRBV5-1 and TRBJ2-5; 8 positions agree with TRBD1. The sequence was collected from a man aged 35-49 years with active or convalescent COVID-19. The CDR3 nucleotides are TGCGCCAGCAGCTTGATTACGACCTCAGGGGGCCGGGAGACCCAGTACTTC. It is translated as CASSLITTSGGRETQYF.